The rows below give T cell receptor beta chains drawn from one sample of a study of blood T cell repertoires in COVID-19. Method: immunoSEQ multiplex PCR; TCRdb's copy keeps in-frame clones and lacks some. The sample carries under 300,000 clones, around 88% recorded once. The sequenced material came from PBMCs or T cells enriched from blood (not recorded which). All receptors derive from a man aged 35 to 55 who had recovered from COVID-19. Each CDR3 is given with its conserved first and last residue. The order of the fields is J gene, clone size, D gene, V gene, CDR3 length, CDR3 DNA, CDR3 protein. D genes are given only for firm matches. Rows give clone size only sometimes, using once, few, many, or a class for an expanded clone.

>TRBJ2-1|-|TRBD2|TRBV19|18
TGTGCCAGTAGTATAGTTGGGACTAGCGGGAGTTCCTACAATGAGCAGTTCTTC
CASSIVGTSGSSYNEQFF
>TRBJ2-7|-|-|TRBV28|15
TGTGCCAGCAGTTATGCCGGGACAAGCTACAGCGAGCAGTACTTC
CASSYAGTSYSEQYF
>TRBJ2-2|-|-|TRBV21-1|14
TGTGCCAGCAGCAAAAGCAAGAAAACCGGGGAGCTGTTTTTT
CASSKSKKTGELFF
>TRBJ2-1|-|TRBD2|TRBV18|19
TGTGCCAGCTCACCAAATAGGCATCTGACTAGCGGGGGAAATAATGAGCAGTTCTTC
CASSPNRHLTSGGNNEQFF
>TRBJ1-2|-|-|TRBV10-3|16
TGTGCCATCAGTGAAGCTGGGGGGGTAAGGATCTATGGCTACACCTTC
CAISEAGGVRIYGYTF
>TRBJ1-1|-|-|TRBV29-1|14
TGCAGCGTTGAAGTACAGGGTCCCCACACTGAAGCTTTCTTT
CSVEVQGPHTEAFF
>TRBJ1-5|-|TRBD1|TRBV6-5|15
TGTGCCAGCAGGACCTACAGGGGAGATAATCAGCCCCAGCATTTT
CASRTYRGDNQPQHF
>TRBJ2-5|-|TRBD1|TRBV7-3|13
TGTGCCAGCAGCTTGGGACAGCAAGAGACCCAGTACTTC
CASSLGQQETQYF
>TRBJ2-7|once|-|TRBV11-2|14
TGTGCCAGCAACCCGACTAGGGGATCCTACGAGCAGTACTTC
CASNPTRGSYEQYF
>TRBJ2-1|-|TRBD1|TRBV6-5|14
TGTGCCAGCATCCGGGACAGGCGGGTTGGTGAGCAGTTCTTC
CASIRDRRVGEQFF
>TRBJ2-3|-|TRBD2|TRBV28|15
TGTGCCAGCAGTGCTAGCGGAGTTCGCACAGATACGCAGTATTTT
CASSASGVRTDTQYF
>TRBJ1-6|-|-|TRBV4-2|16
TGTGCCAGCAGCCAAGATCAAGGCCAGTTGCGGTCACCCCTCCACTTT
CASSQDQGQLRSPLHF
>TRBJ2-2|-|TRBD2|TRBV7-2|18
TGTGCCAGCAGCTCTGACTTACTAGCGAAGAGAAAAACCGGGGAGCTGTTTTTT
CASSSDLLAKRKTGELFF
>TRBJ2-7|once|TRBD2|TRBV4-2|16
TGTGCCAGCAGCCAAGGGTTAGCGGGGGCAGCCTACGAGCAGTACTTC
CASSQGLAGAAYEQYF
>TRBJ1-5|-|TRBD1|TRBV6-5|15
TGTGCCAGCAGTTACTCGGGACAGAGCAATCAGCCCCAGCATTTT
CASSYSGQSNQPQHF
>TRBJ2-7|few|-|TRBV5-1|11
TGCGCCAGCCGTACCAGAAACGAGCAGTACTTC
CASRTRNEQYF
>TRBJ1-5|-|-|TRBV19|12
TGTGCCAGTAGTCCAGGCGATCAGCCCCAGCATTTT
CASSPGDQPQHF
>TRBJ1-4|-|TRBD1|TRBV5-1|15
TGCGCCAGCAGCACAGACAGGGTGCGGAATGAAAAACTGTTTTTT
CASSTDRVRNEKLFF
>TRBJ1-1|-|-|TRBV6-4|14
TGTGCCAGCAGCCTATCGGACAGGAACACTGAAGCTTTCTTT
CASSLSDRNTEAFF
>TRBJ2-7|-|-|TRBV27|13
TGTGCCAGCAGTTTTACCACAGCCTACGAGCAGTACTTC
CASSFTTAYEQYF
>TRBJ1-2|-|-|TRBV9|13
TGTGCCAGCACCTCGGGGGGCAACTATGGCTACACCTTC
CASTSGGNYGYTF
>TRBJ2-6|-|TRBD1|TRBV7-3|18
TGTGCCAGCAGCCAATCCGGGACAGCCTTCTCTGGGACCAACGTCCTGACTTTC
CASSQSGTAFSGTNVLTF
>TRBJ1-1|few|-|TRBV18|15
TGTGCCAGCTCACCACGGGAAAAACGGGGCACTGAAGCTTTCTTT
CASSPREKRGTEAFF
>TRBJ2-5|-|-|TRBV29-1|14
TGCAGCGTTTCCCCCGACGCGGCCCAAGAGACCCAGTACTTC
CSVSPDAAQETQYF
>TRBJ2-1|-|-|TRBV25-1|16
TGTGCCAGCAGTGAATTTCGGACAGTAGTCTACAATGAGCAGTTCTTC
CASSEFRTVVYNEQFF
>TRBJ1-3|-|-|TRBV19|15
TGTGCCAGTAGTACGGACGGGAGCTCTGGAAACACCATATATTTT
CASSTDGSSGNTIYF
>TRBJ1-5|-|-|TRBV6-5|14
TGTGCCAGCAGTTATGGGGGGAGCAATCAGCCCCAGCATTTT
CASSYGGSNQPQHF
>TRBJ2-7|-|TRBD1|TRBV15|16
TGTGCCACCAGCAGAGGATGGACAGGGGCTACCTACGAGCAGTACTTC
CATSRGWTGATYEQYF
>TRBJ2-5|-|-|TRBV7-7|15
TGTGCTAGCAGCTTGGACAGCGAAAGCCAAGAGACCCAGTACTTC
CASSLDSESQETQYF
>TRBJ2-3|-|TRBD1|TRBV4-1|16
TGCGCCAGCAGCCAAGGGGGGACAGGGGGTATCAATACGCAGTATTTT
CASSQGGTGGINTQYF
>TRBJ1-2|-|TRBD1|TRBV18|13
TGTGCCAGCTCACCTTTGACAGGGGAAGGCTACACCTTC
CASSPLTGEGYTF
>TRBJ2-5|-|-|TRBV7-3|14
TGTGCCAGCAGCATATCAGGGCTACAAGAGACCCAGTACTTC
CASSISGLQETQYF
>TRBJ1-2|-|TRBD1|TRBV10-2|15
TGCGCCAGCAGCGCAGACAGGGCCTCCGCGGGTGGCTACACCTTC
CASSADRASAGGYTF
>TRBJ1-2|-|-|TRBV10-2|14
TGCGCCAGCAGTGAGTCCGGAGTTAACTATGGCTACACCTTC
CASSESGVNYGYTF
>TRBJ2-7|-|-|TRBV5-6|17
TGTGCCAGCAGCTCGCTTGTGCTATCCGGGACAACCTACGAGCAGTACTTC
CASSSLVLSGTTYEQYF
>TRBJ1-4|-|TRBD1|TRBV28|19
TGTGCCAGCAGAGATCCGGGACAGGGGTACCTAGCAACTAATGAAAAACTGTTTTTT
CASRDPGQGYLATNEKLFF
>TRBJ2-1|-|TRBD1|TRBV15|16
TGTGCCACCAGCAGAGAAACCGGGCAGGGGGACAATGAGCAGTTCTTC
CATSRETGQGDNEQFF
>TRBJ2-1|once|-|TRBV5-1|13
TGCGCCAGTAGAGAGGGAGGCTACAATGAGCAGTTCTTC
CASREGGYNEQFF
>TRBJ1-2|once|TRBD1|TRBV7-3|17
TGTGCCAGCAGTGAACTGTGGGGGACAGGTGTCCCGTATGGCTACACCTTC
CASSELWGTGVPYGYTF
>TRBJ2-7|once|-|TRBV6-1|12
TGTGCCAGCAGTTTTGATTGGGAGAGGAAGTACTTC
CASSFDWERKYF
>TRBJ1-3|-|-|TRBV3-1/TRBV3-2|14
TGTGCCAGCAGCCAAGACAGCTCTGGAAACACCATATATTTT
CASSQDSSGNTIYF
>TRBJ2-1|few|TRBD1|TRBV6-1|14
TGTGCCAGCAGTGATGGGGACAGTTACAATGAGCAGTTCTTC
CASSDGDSYNEQFF
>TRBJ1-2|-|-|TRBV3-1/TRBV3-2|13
TGTGCCAGCAGCCCGCGGGAGTTCGGTGGCTACACCTTC
CASSPREFGGYTF
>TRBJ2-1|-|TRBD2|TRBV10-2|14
TGCGCCACTGTGGGGGGACCGGGGGGAGATGAGCAGTTCTTC
CATVGGPGGDEQFF
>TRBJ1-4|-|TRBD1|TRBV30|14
TGTGCCTGGAGCGGGACAGGGATTAATGAAAAACTGTTTTTT
CAWSGTGINEKLFF